The sample holds a few counts of the clone carrying this TCR beta chain. Its antigen remains unidentified. There are 20 residues in the CDR3. CDR1 is SGHDT and CDR2 is YYEEEE in the germline V gene. V was clipped by 2 bases and J by 0 bases; unmatched bases: 12. TCRdb itself ran the reads through MiXCR, one entry per CDR3 protein. In the table there are about 450,000 distinct CDR3 sequences, under 40% of which are singletons. The data were obtained in a study of T cell repertoires in cytomegalovirus infection. Study at large: In public TCR beta signatures, there were indications of both CMV infection and matching HLA type. General observations from the study: HLA-C-restricted, CMV-specific TCR beta clonotypes were dominant ex vivo.

V usage is TRBV5-6 and J usage is TRBJ1-5; 12 bases align to TRBD1. This clonotype was sampled from a human donor in good health (CMV status not recorded). Some clones in this sample may be carry-over from other donors' samples. Source material: PBMCs. In nucleotides, the CDR3 is TGTGCCAGCAGCTTACCATCCGGGACAGGGGGCAAGTATAGCAATCAGCCCCAGCATTTT. Translation: CASSLPSGTGGKYSNQPQHF.